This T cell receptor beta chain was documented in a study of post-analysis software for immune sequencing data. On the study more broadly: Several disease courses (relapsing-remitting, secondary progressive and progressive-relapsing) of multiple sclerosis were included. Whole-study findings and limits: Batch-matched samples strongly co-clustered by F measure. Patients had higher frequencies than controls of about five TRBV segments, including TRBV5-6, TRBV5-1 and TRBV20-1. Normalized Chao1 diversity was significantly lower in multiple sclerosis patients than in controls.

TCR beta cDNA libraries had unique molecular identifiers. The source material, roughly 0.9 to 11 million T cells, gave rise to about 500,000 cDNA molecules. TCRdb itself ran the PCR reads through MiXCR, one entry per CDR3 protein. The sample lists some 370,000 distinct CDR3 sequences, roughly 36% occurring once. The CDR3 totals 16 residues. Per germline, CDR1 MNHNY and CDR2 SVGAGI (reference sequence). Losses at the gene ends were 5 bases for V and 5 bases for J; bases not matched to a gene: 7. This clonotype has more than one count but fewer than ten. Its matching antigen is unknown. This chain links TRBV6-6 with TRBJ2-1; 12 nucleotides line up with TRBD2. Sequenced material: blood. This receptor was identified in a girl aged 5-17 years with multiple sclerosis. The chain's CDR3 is CASSTTLAGGNNEQFF. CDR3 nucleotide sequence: TGTGCCAGCAGTACAACACTAGCGGGGGGAAACAATGAGCAGTTCTTC.